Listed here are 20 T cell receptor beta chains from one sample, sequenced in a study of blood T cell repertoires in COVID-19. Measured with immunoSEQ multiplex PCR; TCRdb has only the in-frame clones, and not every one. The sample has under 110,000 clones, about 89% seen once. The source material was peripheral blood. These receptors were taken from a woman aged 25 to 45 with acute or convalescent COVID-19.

The CDR3 region is CASSPLGERGYTF. In DNA, the CDR3 is TGCGCCAGCAGCCCCCTTGGGGAGCGTGGCTACACCTTC. The chain couples TRBV5-1 to TRBJ1-2; no clear D gene. The CDR3 spans 13 residues. V was shortened by 4 bases and J by 7 bases, with 14 bases between the two germline ends. CDR1 and CDR2 (germline): SGHRS, YFSETQ. Full variable domain (remainder filled in from reference TRBV5-1 and TRBJ1-2): KAGVTQTPRYLIKTRGQQVTLSCSPISGHRSVSWYQQTPGQGLQFLFEYFSETQRNKGNFPGRFSGRQFSNSRSEMNVSTLELGDSALYLCASSPLGERGYTFGSGTRLTVV.

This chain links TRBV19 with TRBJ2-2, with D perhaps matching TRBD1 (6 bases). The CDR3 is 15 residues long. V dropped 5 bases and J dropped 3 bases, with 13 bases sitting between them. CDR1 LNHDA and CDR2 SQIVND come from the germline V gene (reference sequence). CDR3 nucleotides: TGTGCCAGTAGTTCAGGGGTAGGGGACACCGGGGAGCTGTTTTTT. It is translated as CASSSGVGDTGELFF. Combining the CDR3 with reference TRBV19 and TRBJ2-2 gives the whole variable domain DGGITQSPKYLFRKEGQNVTLSCEQNLNHDAMYWYRQDPGQGLRLIYYSQIVNDFQKGDIAEGYSVSREKKESFPLTVTSAQKNPTAFYLCASSSGVGDTGELFFGEGSRLTVL.

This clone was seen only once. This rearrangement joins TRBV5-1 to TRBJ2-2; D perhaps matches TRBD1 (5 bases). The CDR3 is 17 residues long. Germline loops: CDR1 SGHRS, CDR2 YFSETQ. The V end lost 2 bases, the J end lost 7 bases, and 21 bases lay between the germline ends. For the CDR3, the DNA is TGCGCCAGCAGCTTAGGTTGGCAGGGCATTTACGTCGGGGAGCTGTTTTTT. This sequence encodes CASSLGWQGIYVGELFF.

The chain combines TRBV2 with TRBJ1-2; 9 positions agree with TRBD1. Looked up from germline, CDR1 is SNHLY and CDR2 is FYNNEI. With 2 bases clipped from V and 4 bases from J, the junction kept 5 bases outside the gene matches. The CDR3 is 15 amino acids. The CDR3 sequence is CASSENRGRSYGYTF. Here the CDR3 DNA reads TGTGCCAGCAGTGAAAACAGGGGGCGTTCCTATGGCTACACCTTC.

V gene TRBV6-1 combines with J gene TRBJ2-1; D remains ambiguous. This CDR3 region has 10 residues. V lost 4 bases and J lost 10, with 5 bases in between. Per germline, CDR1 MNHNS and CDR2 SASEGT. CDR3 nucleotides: TGTGCCAGCAGTGGAACAGAGCAGTTCTTC. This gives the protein CASSGTEQFF.

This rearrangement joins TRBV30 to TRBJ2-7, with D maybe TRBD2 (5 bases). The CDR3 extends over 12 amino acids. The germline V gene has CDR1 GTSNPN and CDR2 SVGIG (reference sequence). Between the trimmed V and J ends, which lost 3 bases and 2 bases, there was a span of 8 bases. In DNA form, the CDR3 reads TGTGCCTGGAGCAGCGGCCCCTACGAGCAGTACTTC. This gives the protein CAWSSGPYEQYF.

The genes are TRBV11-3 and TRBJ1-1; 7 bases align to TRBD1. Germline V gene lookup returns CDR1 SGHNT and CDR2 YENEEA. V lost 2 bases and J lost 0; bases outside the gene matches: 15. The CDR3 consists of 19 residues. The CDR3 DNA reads TGTGCCAGCAGCTTACTCTTAGGAAGGGACAGTTCGATGAACACTGAAGCTTTCTTT. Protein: CASSLLLGRDSSMNTEAFF. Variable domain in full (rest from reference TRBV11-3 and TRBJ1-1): EAGVVQSPRYKIIEKKQPVAFWCNPISGHNTLYWYLQNLGQGPELLIRYENEEAVDDSQLPKDRFSAERLKGVDSTLKIQPAELGDSAVYLCASSLLLGRDSSMNTEAFFGQGTRLTVV.

Here the CDR3 DNA reads TGTGCCAGTAGCCGTGCTACAGAGAACTATAATTCACCCCTCCACTTT. As protein: CASSRATENYNSPLHF. The chain combines TRBV19 with TRBJ1-6; D not certain. The CDR3 has 16 residues. V was pared by 6 bases and J by 3 bases, with 15 bases between. Germline CDR1 reads LNHDA; CDR2 reads SQIVND (reference sequence).

In DNA, the CDR3 is TGTGCCAGCAGCTTAGCGGGGCCTACTAACTATGGCTACACCTTC. This encodes CASSLAGPTNYGYTF. This chain uses TRBV7-9 with TRBJ1-2, with a possible D match to TRBD1 (5 bases). Germline lookup yields CDR1 SEHNR and CDR2 FQNEAQ (reference sequence). Trimming stripped 0 bases from V and 0 bases from J, with 8 bases between. This CDR3 region has 15 residues. Full variable domain (remainder filled in from reference TRBV7-9 and TRBJ1-2): DTGVSQNPRHKITKRGQNVTFRCDPISEHNRLYWYRQTLGQGPEFLTYFQNEAQLEKSRLLSDRFSAERPKGSFSTLEIQRTEQGDSAMYLCASSLAGPTNYGYTFGSGTRLTVV.

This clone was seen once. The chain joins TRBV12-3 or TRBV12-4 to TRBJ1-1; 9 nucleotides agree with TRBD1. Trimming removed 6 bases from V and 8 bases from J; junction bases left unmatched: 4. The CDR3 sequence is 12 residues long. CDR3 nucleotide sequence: TGTGCCAGCAGACTGGGACAGGGAGAAGCTTTCTTT. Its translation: CASRLGQGEAFF.

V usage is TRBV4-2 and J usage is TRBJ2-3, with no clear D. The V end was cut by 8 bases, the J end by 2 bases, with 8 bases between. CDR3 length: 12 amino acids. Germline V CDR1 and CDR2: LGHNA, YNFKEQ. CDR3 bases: TGTGCCAGCGTGGGCAACACAGATACGCAGTATTTT. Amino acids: CASVGNTDTQYF.

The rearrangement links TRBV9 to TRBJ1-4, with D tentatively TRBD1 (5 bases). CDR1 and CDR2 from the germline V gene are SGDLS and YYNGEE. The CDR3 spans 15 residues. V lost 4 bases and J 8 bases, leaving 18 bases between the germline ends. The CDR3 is CASSPMGLSAEKLFF. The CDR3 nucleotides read TGTGCCAGCAGCCCTATGGGACTAAGTGCGGAAAAACTGTTTTTT.

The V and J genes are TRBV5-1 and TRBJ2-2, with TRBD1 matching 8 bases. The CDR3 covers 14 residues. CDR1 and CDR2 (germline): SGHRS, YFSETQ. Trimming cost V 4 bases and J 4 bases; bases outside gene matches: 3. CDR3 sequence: CASSDRGGTGELFF. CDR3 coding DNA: TGCGCCAGCAGCGACAGGGGCGGCACCGGGGAGCTGTTTTTT.

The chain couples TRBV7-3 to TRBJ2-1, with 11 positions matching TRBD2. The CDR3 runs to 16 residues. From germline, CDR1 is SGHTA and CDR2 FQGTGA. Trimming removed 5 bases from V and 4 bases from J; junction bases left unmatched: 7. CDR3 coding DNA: TGTGCCAGCAGCCCAGGGGGGACTAGCGGTTACAATGAGCAGTTCTTC. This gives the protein CASSPGGTSGYNEQFF. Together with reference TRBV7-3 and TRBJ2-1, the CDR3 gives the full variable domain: GAGVSQTPSNKVTEKGKYVELRCDPISGHTALYWYRQSLGQGPEFLIYFQGTGAADDSGLPNDRFFAVRPEGSVSTLKIQRTERGDSAVYLCASSPGGTSGYNEQFFGPGTRLTVL.

The CDR3 reads CASRSRDRGSPLHF. The CDR3 DNA follows: TGCGCCAGCAGGTCCCGGGACAGGGGTTCACCCCTCCACTTT. The chain joins TRBV5-1 to TRBJ1-6; TRBD1 agrees at 10 bases. V was pared by 5 bases and J by 9 bases, with 5 bases of the junction left unmatched. From germline, CDR1 is SGHRS and CDR2 YFSETQ. This CDR3 is 14 amino acids long.

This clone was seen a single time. For the CDR3, the DNA is TGTGCCAGCTCCCGATCCTTAGAGGTTAGGCAGTTCTTC. Its translation: CASSRSLEVRQFF. V usage is TRBV18 and J usage is TRBJ2-1; D is ambiguous. The CDR3 is 13 residues long. CDR1 is KGHSH, CDR2 LQKENI, per germline. Trimming stripped 6 bases from V and 12 bases from J, with 18 bases between.

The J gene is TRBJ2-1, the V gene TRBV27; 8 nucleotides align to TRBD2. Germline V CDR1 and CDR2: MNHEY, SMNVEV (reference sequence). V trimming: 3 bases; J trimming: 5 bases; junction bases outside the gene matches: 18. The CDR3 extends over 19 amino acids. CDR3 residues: CASSFRAGGPHLPDNEQFF. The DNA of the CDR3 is TGTGCCAGCAGTTTTAGGGCGGGGGGTCCTCATTTACCTGACAATGAGCAGTTCTTC.

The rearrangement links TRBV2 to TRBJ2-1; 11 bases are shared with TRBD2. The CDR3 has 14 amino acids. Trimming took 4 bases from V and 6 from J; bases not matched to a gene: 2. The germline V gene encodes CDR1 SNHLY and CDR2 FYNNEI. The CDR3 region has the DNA TGTGCCAGCAGTGGTGGGACTAGCGGCAATGAGCAGTTCTTC. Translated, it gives CASSGGTSGNEQFF.

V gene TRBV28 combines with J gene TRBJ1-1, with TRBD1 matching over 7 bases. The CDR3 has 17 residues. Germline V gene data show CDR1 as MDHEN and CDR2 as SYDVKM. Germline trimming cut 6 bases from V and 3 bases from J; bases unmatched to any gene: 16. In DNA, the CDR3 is TGTGCCAGCAGCCCTAACAGGGGACGCAGGGTTGACACTGAAGCTTTCTTT. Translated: CASSPNRGRRVDTEAFF. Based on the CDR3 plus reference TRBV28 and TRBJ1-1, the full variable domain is DVKVTQSSRYLVKRTGEKVFLECVQDMDHENMFWYRQDPGLGLRLIYFSYDVKMKEKGDIPEGYSVSREKKERFSLILESASTNQTSMYLCASSPNRGRRVDTEAFFGQGTRLTVV.

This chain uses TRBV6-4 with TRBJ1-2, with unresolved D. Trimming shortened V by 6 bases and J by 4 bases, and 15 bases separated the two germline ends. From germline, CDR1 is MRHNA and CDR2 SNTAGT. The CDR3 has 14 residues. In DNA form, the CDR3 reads TGTGCCAGCAGCCCCGGGGTGCGGGCCTATGGCTACACCTTC. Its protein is CASSPGVRAYGYTF.